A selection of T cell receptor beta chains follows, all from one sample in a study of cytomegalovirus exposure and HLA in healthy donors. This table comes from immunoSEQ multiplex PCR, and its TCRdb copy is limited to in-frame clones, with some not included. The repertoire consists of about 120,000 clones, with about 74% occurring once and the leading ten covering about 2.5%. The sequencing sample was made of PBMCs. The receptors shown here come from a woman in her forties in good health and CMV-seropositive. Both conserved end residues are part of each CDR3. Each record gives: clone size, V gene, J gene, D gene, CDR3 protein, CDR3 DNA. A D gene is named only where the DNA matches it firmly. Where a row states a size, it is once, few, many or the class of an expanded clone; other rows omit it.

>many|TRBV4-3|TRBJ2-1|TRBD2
CASSQDLGGLYNEQFF
TGCGCCAGCAGCCAAGATTTGGGGGGACTATACAATGAGCAGTTCTTC
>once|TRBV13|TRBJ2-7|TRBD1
CASSYTLSRDSNEQYF
TGTGCCAGCAGCTACACGCTAAGCCGGGACAGTAACGAGCAGTACTTC
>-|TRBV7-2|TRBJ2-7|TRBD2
CASSLGGRNPYEQYF
TGTGCCAGCAGCTTAGGCGGGAGAAACCCCTACGAGCAGTACTTC
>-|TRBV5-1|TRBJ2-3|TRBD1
CASSRDSSPDTQYF
TGCGCCAGCAGCCGGGACAGTAGCCCAGATACGCAGTATTTT
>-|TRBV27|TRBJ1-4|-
CASSLFRPPTNEKLFF
TGTGCCAGCAGTTTATTCAGGCCCCCAACTAATGAAAAACTGTTTTTT
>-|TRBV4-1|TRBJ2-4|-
CASSQGERGGKNIQYF
TGCGCCAGCAGCCAGGGGGAGAGGGGGGGAAAAAACATTCAGTACTTC
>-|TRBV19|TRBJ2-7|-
CASSIGPTSYEQYF
TGTGCCAGTAGTATAGGCCCTACGTCCTACGAGCAGTACTTC
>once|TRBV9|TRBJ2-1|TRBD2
CASSGRTSGIGSYNEQFF
TGTGCCAGCAGCGGAAGGACTAGCGGGATTGGCTCCTACAATGAGCAGTTCTTC
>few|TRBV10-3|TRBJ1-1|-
CAISTELLSTEAFF
TGTGCCATCAGCACAGAACTTCTATCGACTGAAGCTTTCTTT
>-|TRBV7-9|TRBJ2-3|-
CASSLPPGGSTDTQYF
TGTGCCAGCAGCCTCCCCCCGGGTGGGAGCACAGATACGCAGTATTTT
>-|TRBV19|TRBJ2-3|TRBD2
CASSTNRGAGGLNTQYF
TGTGCCAGTAGTACAAATAGAGGAGCGGGGGGGCTGAATACGCAGTATTTT
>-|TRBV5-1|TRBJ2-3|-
CASSSGLDTQYF
TGCGCCAGCAGCTCAGGCTTAGATACGCAGTATTTT
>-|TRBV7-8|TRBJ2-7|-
CASSLGGRVGEQYF
TGTGCCAGCAGCTTAGGAGGGCGGGTGGGTGAGCAGTACTTC
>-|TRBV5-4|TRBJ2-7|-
CASSLQGGEYEQYF
TGTGCCAGCAGCTTGCAGGGCGGCGAATACGAGCAGTACTTC
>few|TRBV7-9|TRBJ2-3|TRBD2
CASSARLANGNTQYF
TGTGCCAGCAGCGCAAGACTAGCGAATGGGAATACGCAGTATTTT
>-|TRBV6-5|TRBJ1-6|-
CASSRVPRGYSPLHF
TGTGCCAGCAGTCGAGTGCCGCGGGGGTATTCACCCCTCCACTTT
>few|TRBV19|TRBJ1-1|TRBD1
CASSKIGQGLMMNTEAFF
TGTGCCAGTAGTAAAATTGGACAGGGACTAATGATGAACACTGAAGCTTTCTTT
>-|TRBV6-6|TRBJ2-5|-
CASRARETQYF
TGTGCCAGCAGGGCCAGGGAGACCCAGTACTTC
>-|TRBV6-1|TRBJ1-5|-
CASSTVGANQPQHF
TGTGCCAGCAGTACGGTGGGGGCCAATCAGCCCCAGCATTTT
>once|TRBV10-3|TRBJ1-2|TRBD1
CAISGDRVYGYTF
TGTGCCATCAGTGGGGACAGGGTCTATGGCTACACCTTC
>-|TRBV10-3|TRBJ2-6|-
CAISESPVLGANVLTF
TGTGCCATCAGTGAGTCGCCGGTTCTCGGGGCCAACGTCCTGACTTTC
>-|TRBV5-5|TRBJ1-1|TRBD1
CASSVTGGGTEAFF
TGTGCCAGCAGCGTGACAGGGGGCGGGACTGAAGCTTTCTTT